Below are 9 T cell receptor beta chains sequenced from a single sample in a study of TIL therapy for anti-PD-1-resistant metastatic lung cancer (dated by TCRdb to the early 2020s). The sample's time point label, decoded: pre-treatment sample, taken before nivolumab and TIL therapy. The immunoSEQ v3 hsTCRB kit was used to amplify TCR beta CDR3 regions from genomic DNA through bias-controlled multiplex PCR. The source is immuneACCESS, and TCRdb retained only in-frame sequences with V and J called. Part of the clones is not carried over; for the studies checked, unresolved V genes explain less than half of this, and the remainder is unexplained. This sample comprises roughly 58,000 clones, approximately 80% of them detected only once. The top ten constitute less than 3.5% of the sample. The material sequenced was blood, taken at baseline. These TCRs come from a person aged 25 to 85 with non-small cell lung cancer.

In this sample, this clone turned up once. The genes are TRBV6-6 and TRBJ2-3; unclear D gene. Trimming shortened V by 6 bases and J by 0 bases, and 4 bases separated the two germline ends. The germline gives CDR1 MNHNY, CDR2 SVGAGI (reference sequence). The CDR3 has 12 residues. The CDR3 bases are TGTGCCAGCAGACCAAGCACAGATACGCAGTATTTT. It encodes CASRPSTDTQYF.

This sequence joins TRBV28 and TRBJ2-7; TRBD1 aligns across 8 bases. Germline CDR1 is MDHEN and CDR2 is SYDVKM. Germline trimming cut 3 bases from V and 5 bases from J; bases unmatched to any gene: 6. This CDR3 is 14 amino acids long. The CDR3 loop reads CASSFYQGADEQYF. The CDR3 DNA reads as TGTGCCAGCAGTTTCTACCAGGGGGCAGACGAGCAGTACTTC.

The rearrangement links TRBV7-9 to TRBJ1-1, with 8 bases matching TRBD1. Germline V gives CDR1 SEHNR, CDR2 FQNEAQ (reference sequence). V was clipped by 3 bases and J by 2 bases; unmatched bases: 5. There are 15 residues in the CDR3. The CDR3 loop is CASSFRGQANTEAFF. CDR3 nucleotide sequence: TGTGCCAGCAGCTTTAGGGGACAGGCCAACACTGAAGCTTTCTTT.

This clone was recorded only once. The gene calls are TRBV24-1 and TRBJ2-5; D may be TRBD2 (6 bases). CDR3 length: 15 amino acids. Trimming took off 7 bases at V and 1 base at J, with 15 bases between the two ends. Germline loops: CDR1 KGHDR, CDR2 SFDVKD. CDR3 nucleotide sequence: TGTGCCACCAGGAATTCGGAGGGAAGCCAAGAGACCCAGTACTTC. Its protein product is CATRNSEGSQETQYF.

This clone was observed a single time. The chain couples TRBV9 to TRBJ2-2; D is ambiguous. The CDR3 runs to 11 residues. CDR1 is SGDLS, CDR2 YYNGEE, per germline. V lost 3 bases and J lost 7, with 4 bases in between. In DNA form, the CDR3 reads TGTGCCAGCAGCGGTGTCGGGGAGCTGTTTTTT. It yields the protein CASSGVGELFF.

The chain joins TRBV5-6 to TRBJ1-5, with TRBD1 matching over 9 bases. Trimming at V came to 4 bases and at J to 6 bases, leaving 8 bases not matched to a gene. From germline, CDR1 is SGHDT and CDR2 YYEEEE. The CDR3 length is 15 residues. Written as DNA, the CDR3 is TGTGCCAGCAGCCAGACAGGGGGAAGAGGTCAGCCCCAGCATTTT. The encoded protein is CASSQTGGRGQPQHF.

This sequence joins TRBV7-2 and TRBJ2-2; D gene uncertain. Germline assignment: CDR1 SGHTA and CDR2 FQGNSA. This CDR3 contains 15 residues. Trimming took off 5 bases at V and 1 base at J, with 11 bases between the two ends. The CDR3 sequence: CASSLKVGNTGELFF. The CDR3 region has the DNA TGTGCCAGCAGCCTGAAGGTGGGGAACACCGGGGAGCTGTTTTTT.

Written as DNA, the CDR3 is TGTGCCAGCAGCGTAGGGACAGAGGTTTCACCCCTCCACTTT. Translating it yields CASSVGTEVSPLHF. The chain couples TRBV9 to TRBJ1-6; TRBD1 might be the D (6 bases). Germline CDR1 and CDR2: SGDLS and YYNGEE. The CDR3 is 14 residues long. V was trimmed by 0 bases and J by 9 bases, leaving 10 bases between them.

This sequence joins TRBV19 and TRBJ1-1; weak D call: TRBD1 (5 bases). The CDR3 extends over 13 amino acids. Trimming left V 6 bases short and J 1 base short, with 9 bases between. The germline V gene has CDR1 LNHDA and CDR2 SQIVND (reference sequence). CDR3 sequence reads: CASRTGANTEAFF. In nucleotides, the CDR3 is TGTGCCAGTAGGACCGGGGCGAACACTGAAGCTTTCTTT.